This passage covers 27 T cell receptor beta chains from one sample sequenced in a study of CD8 T cells in Susac syndrome. RNA in amounts of roughly 0.45 to 1 ug was reverse transcribed with random hexamers. From the immunoSEQ multiplex PCR reads, TCRdb called clonotypes with MiXCR, one entry per CDR3 protein. In the table there are about 190,000 distinct CDR3 sequences, roughly 92% of which are singletons. Sequencing input: CD4+ T cells from PBMCs. The receptor set was obtained from a human donor in good health.

J is TRBJ2-5 and V is TRBV20-1; TRBD2 is a possible D gene (5 bases). The CDR3 spans 12 residues. Trimming pared 5 bases from V and 3 bases from J, leaving 10 bases between. CDR1 is DFQATT and CDR2 is SNEGSKA in the germline V gene (reference sequence). CDR3 loop: CSAVGDKETQYF. The CDR3 bases are TGCAGTGCTGTCGGGGATAAAGAGACCCAGTACTTC.

J is TRBJ2-2 and V is TRBV29-1; TRBD1 agrees at 8 bases. The CDR3 extends over 16 amino acids. Germline V gives CDR1 SQVTM, CDR2 ANQGSEA. V lost 7 bases and J lost 1; bases outside the gene matches: 11. The CDR3 sequence: CSATCPGTGNTGELFF. For the CDR3, the DNA is TGCAGCGCAACTTGTCCCGGGACAGGGAACACCGGGGAGCTGTTTTTT.

The chain carries TRBV9 and TRBJ1-2; D is undetermined. The CDR3 consists of 13 residues. Trimming took 4 bases from V and 4 from J, leaving 11 bases between them. Germline CDR1 SGDLS, CDR2 YYNGEE. This CDR3 is CASSSGPSYGYTF. CDR3 nucleotide sequence: TGTGCCAGCAGCTCGGGCCCTTCCTATGGCTACACCTTC.

The chain uses TRBV4-2 and TRBJ2-5, with D tentatively TRBD2 (6 bases). The CDR3 length is 18 residues. Trimming stripped 1 base from V and 0 bases from J, with 18 bases between. Germline loops: CDR1 LGHNA, CDR2 YNFKEQ. The CDR3 sequence is CASSQATGRGTYQETQYF. Written as DNA, the CDR3 is TGTGCCAGCAGCCAAGCTACAGGTCGGGGGACGTACCAAGAGACCCAGTACTTC.

This chain connects TRBV20-1 to TRBJ2-5; D is ambiguous. The CDR3 spans 13 residues. Germline V gene sequence: CDR1 DFQATT, CDR2 SNEGSKA (reference sequence). Trimming cost V 6 bases and J 5 bases, with 16 bases left between them. The CDR3 spells CSARRDPAETQYF. The DNA for the CDR3 is TGCAGTGCCAGGCGCGACCCCGCGGAGACCCAGTACTTC.

CDR3 residues: CASSPVKGIEAFF. The CDR3 DNA reads TGTGCCAGTAGTCCCGTGAAGGGTATTGAAGCTTTCTTT. The V call is TRBV19, the J call TRBJ1-1; unclear D gene. Germline V gene data show CDR1 as LNHDA and CDR2 as SQIVND (reference sequence). The CDR3 consists of 13 residues. V was shortened by 5 bases and J by 7 bases, with 14 bases between the two germline ends.

This clonotype has only a few counts. As DNA, the CDR3 is TGTGCCAGCAGTCCGACAGTGAACACTGAAGCTTTCTTT. Protein product: CASSPTVNTEAFF. J is TRBJ1-1 and V is TRBV7-2, with TRBD1 as a possible D gene (5 bases). CDR3 length: 13 amino acids. Germline CDR1 is SGHTA and CDR2 is FQGNSA. V lost 6 bases and J 0 bases, leaving 8 bases between the germline ends.

The DNA of the CDR3 is TGTGCCAGCAGCTTATCATCCAGGGGGACCCAGTACTTC. The encoded protein is CASSLSSRGTQYF. The gene calls are TRBV7-2 and TRBJ2-5, with D maybe TRBD1 (6 bases). Germline values: CDR1 SGHTA, CDR2 FQGNSA. V lost 2 bases and J 7 bases, leaving 11 bases between the germline ends. The CDR3 is 13 residues long.

This sequence joins TRBV7-2 and TRBJ2-5; 10 bases are a match to TRBD2. The V segment lost 5 bases and the J segment 5 bases; nucleotides outside the gene matches: 8. The CDR3 sequence is 15 residues long. Germline V gives CDR1 SGHTA, CDR2 FQGNSA. CDR3 protein: CASSPSGGTMETQYF. CDR3 sequence (DNA): TGTGCCAGCAGCCCTAGCGGGGGAACTATGGAGACCCAGTACTTC.

This chain uses TRBV15 with TRBJ2-1, with D perhaps matching TRBD2 (6 bases). CDR3 size: 14 residues. V shed 2 bases and J shed 4 bases, with 9 bases lying between them. Per germline, CDR1 LNHNV and CDR2 YYDKDF (reference sequence). The CDR3 nucleotides are TGTGCCACCAGCAGACCGACTAGTTACAATGAGCAGTTCTTC. This sequence encodes CATSRPTSYNEQFF.

The sample holds one count of this clonotype. CDR3 residues: CASSPLRGAGTDTQYF. The CDR3 nucleotides read TGTGCCAGCAGCCCGCTGCGGGGAGCTGGCACAGATACGCAGTATTTT. The V gene is TRBV7-9, the J gene TRBJ2-3; a weak D match, TRBD2 (6 bases). V dropped 5 bases and J dropped 1 base, with 16 bases sitting between them. Germline V gene lookup returns CDR1 SEHNR and CDR2 FQNEAQ (reference sequence). The CDR3 consists of 16 residues.

This chain joins TRBV29-1 and TRBJ2-3, with D perhaps TRBD2 (7 bases). The CDR3 has 13 amino acids. Trimming removed 7 bases from V and 1 base from J, with 12 bases in between. Germline assignment: CDR1 SQVTM and CDR2 ANQGSEA. The CDR3 bases are TGCAGCGGGGGGGGGCAGGGCACAGATACGCAGTATTTT. This encodes CSGGGQGTDTQYF.

The chain links TRBV7-2 to TRBJ1-1, with D perhaps TRBD1 (6 bases). Trimming left V 4 bases short and J 3 bases short, with 9 bases between. Germline V gene lookup returns CDR1 SGHTA and CDR2 FQGNSA. The CDR3 loop spans 13 amino acids. As DNA, the CDR3 is TGTGCCAGCAGCTCGGACAGATACACTGAAGCTTTCTTT. As protein: CASSSDRYTEAFF. Filled out from reference TRBV7-2 and TRBJ1-1, the complete variable domain reads GAGVSQSPSNKVTEKGKDVELRCDPISGHTALYWYRQSLGQGLEFLIYFQGNSAPDKSGLPSDRFSAERTGGSVSTLTIQRTQQEDSAVYLCASSSDRYTEAFFGQGTRLTVV.

This chain connects TRBV20-1 to TRBJ2-5, with 7 bases identical to TRBD2. There are 15 residues in the CDR3. V lost 3 bases and J lost 4; bases outside the gene matches: 11. Germline CDR1 DFQATT, CDR2 SNEGSKA (reference sequence). The CDR3 sequence is CSASIGRGNGETQYF. As DNA, the CDR3 is TGCAGTGCTAGCATCGGGCGGGGGAATGGAGAGACCCAGTACTTC.

J is TRBJ2-6 and V is TRBV5-6; no firm D call. Germline V gene lookup returns CDR1 SGHDT and CDR2 YYEEEE. CDR3 size: 16 residues. The V end was cut by 2 bases, the J end by 1 base, with 10 bases between. The CDR3 nucleotides read TGTGCCAGCAGCTTTTGGTTGGGTTCTGGGGCCAACGTCCTGACTTTC. Its protein is CASSFWLGSGANVLTF.

This chain's CDR3 is CASSSRDPPYEQYV. The CDR3 DNA follows: TGTGCCAGCAGCTCCCGGGACCCCCCCTACGAGCAGTACGTC. The rearrangement joins TRBV7-8 to TRBJ2-7; D might be TRBD1 or TRBD2, each matching 5 bases. The germline CDR1 and CDR2 sequences are SGHVS and FQNEAQ. Trimming removed 4 bases at V and 2 bases at J, with 12 bases between. The CDR3 spans 14 residues.

The rearrangement joins TRBV27 to TRBJ1-5; 7 bases map to TRBD1. The CDR3 spans 18 residues. Germline V gene data show CDR1 as MNHEY and CDR2 as SMNVEV (reference sequence). The J segment lost 0 bases and the V segment lost 1 base, leaving 9 bases of the junction unmatched. The DNA of the CDR3 is TGTGCCAGCAGTTTATACGGGGACAGCAGACATAGCAATCAGCCCCAGCATTTT. Its protein product is CASSLYGDSRHSNQPQHF.

J is TRBJ1-2 and V is TRBV5-1; D call uncertain. V lost 2 bases to trimming and J lost 2 bases, with 10 bases between them. The CDR3 is made up of 14 amino acids. The germline V gene encodes CDR1 SGHRS and CDR2 YFSETQ. CDR3 in DNA: TGCGCCAGCAGCTTCGAAGGACGGAACTATGGCTACACCTTC. It translates to CASSFEGRNYGYTF.

This sequence joins TRBV7-6 and TRBJ2-2; the D is unclear. V gave up 4 bases and J gave up 7 bases, with 13 bases separating them. The CDR3 extends over 14 amino acids. The germline CDR1 and CDR2 sequences are SGHVS and FNYEAQ. CDR3 bases: TGTGCCAGCAGCTGGAACCGGGTGGACGGGGAGCTGTTTTTT. Its protein is CASSWNRVDGELFF.

The chain joins TRBV6-2 or TRBV6-3 to TRBJ1-5; D not resolved. V was clipped by 2 bases and J by 9 bases, with 11 bases between them. The length of the CDR3 is 13 residues. CDR1 is MNHEY, CDR2 SVGEGT, per germline. CDR3 in DNA: TGTGCCAGCAGTTACGGTCCCGCATCGCCCCAGCATTTT. This codes for CASSYGPASPQHF.

This chain joins TRBV7-2 and TRBJ2-3; the D gene is possibly TRBD2 (5 bases). The ends were cut back, 5 bases at V and 2 bases at J, with 11 bases in the middle. This CDR3 has 14 residues. Looked up from germline, CDR1 is SGHTA and CDR2 is FQGNSA. The CDR3 is CASSPDSFTDTQYF. The CDR3 DNA is TGTGCCAGCAGCCCGGACTCGTTCACAGATACGCAGTATTTT. The full variable domain, with the rest looked up from reference TRBV7-2 and TRBJ2-3, is GAGVSQSPSNKVTEKGKDVELRCDPISGHTALYWYRQSLGQGLEFLIYFQGNSAPDKSGLPSDRFSAERTGGSVSTLTIQRTQQEDSAVYLCASSPDSFTDTQYFGPGTRLTVL.

The chain employs TRBV19 and TRBJ1-1; perhaps TRBD1 as D (6 bases). Trimming stripped 1 base from V and 5 bases from J, with 14 bases between. Germline V gene sequence: CDR1 LNHDA, CDR2 SQIVND (reference sequence). The CDR3 consists of 15 residues. CDR3 residues: CASSIADRGRTEAFF. The CDR3 DNA is TGTGCCAGTAGTATAGCGGATCGGGGGCGGACTGAAGCTTTCTTT.

A single count supports this clonotype. J is TRBJ2-3 and V is TRBV5-1; D not resolved. Looked up from germline, CDR1 is SGHRS and CDR2 is YFSETQ. This CDR3 comprises 13 residues. V lost 0 bases and J lost 5, with 7 bases in between. The CDR3 is CASSLALGDTQYF. The CDR3 nucleotides are TGCGCCAGCAGCTTGGCCCTGGGAGATACGCAGTATTTT.

The rearrangement links TRBV30 to TRBJ1-1; TRBD1 might be the D (5 bases). CDR3 length: 12 residues. Germline CDR1 reads GTSNPN; CDR2 reads SVGIG (reference sequence). V lost 1 base and J lost 5, with 8 bases in between. The CDR3 sequence: CAWSERGTEAFF. Here the CDR3 DNA reads TGTGCCTGGAGTGAGAGGGGTACTGAAGCTTTCTTT.

This clonotype was picked up one time. The chain carries TRBV7-2 and TRBJ1-2; TRBD1 matches 9 bases. Germline loops: CDR1 SGHTA, CDR2 FQGNSA. After removal of 4 bases from V and 7 bases from J, the junction contained 7 bases not matched to a gene. There are 14 residues in the CDR3. CDR3 region: CASSYPDRGGGYTF. The CDR3 region has the DNA TGTGCCAGCAGCTACCCGGACAGGGGAGGTGGCTACACCTTC.

The chain links TRBV27 to TRBJ1-5; TRBD1 might be the D (5 bases). CDR1 is MNHEY and CDR2 is SMNVEV in the germline V gene (reference sequence). The CDR3 runs 16 residues. Trimming took 4 bases from V and 5 from J, leaving 18 bases between them. Written as DNA, the CDR3 is TGTGCCAGCAGTTCCAGGGCAGGGAATTTGTATCAGCCCCAGCATTTT. This translates into CASSSRAGNLYQPQHF.

The genes are TRBV7-2 and TRBJ2-7; no clear D. The V gene's germline CDR1 is SGHTA and CDR2 FQGNSA. The CDR3 loop spans 12 amino acids. Trimming removed 5 bases from V and 3 bases from J, with 8 bases in between. CDR3 residues: CASSDPRYEQYF. The CDR3 nucleotides read TGTGCCAGCAGCGACCCCCGCTACGAGCAGTACTTC.